The rows below give T cell receptor beta chains drawn from one sample of a study of blood T cell repertoires in COVID-19. Sequenced by immunoSEQ multiplex PCR; TCRdb stores in-frame clones only, minus some. Of about 430,000 clones listed, roughly 88% were seen once; the top ten hold 0.95% to 1%. The sample was PBMCs or T cells enriched from blood (not recorded which). The receptors were gathered from a woman between 25 and 40 years old with acute COVID-19. Each CDR3 is given with its conserved first and last residue. A D gene is named only where the DNA matches it firmly. Not all rows give a size; the values are once, few, many and, for expanded clones, a class.

J: TRBJ1-4; size: .; V: TRBV5-6; D: .; DNA: TGTGCCAGCAGCTCCAGGGATCTGTTCGTGAAACTGTTTTTT; CDR3: CASSSRDLFVKLFF
J: TRBJ2-2; size: .; V: TRBV11-2; D: TRBD2; DNA: TGTGCCAGCAGCTTAGAACAGCGGGGGGGCCGCACCGGGGAGCTGTTTTTT; CDR3: CASSLEQRGGRTGELFF
J: TRBJ2-1; size: .; V: TRBV4-2; D: .; DNA: TGTGCCAGCAGCCAAGCCGAGGGGGGGGGCCGCAATGAGCAGTTCTTC; CDR3: CASSQAEGGGRNEQFF
J: TRBJ1-1; size: once; V: TRBV29-1; D: .; DNA: TGCAGCGTTGAGGAGGTCCCTGAAGCTTTCTTT; CDR3: CSVEEVPEAFF
J: TRBJ2-7; size: .; V: TRBV11-1; D: .; DNA: TGTGCCAGCAGCTTAGGGAGTTACGAGCAGTACTTC; CDR3: CASSLGSYEQYF
J: TRBJ1-3; size: .; V: TRBV6-5; D: .; DNA: TGTGCCAGCTCGGTGGCAGGGCTTTCCGCAAACACCATATATTTT; CDR3: CASSVAGLSANTIYF
J: TRBJ2-3; size: .; V: TRBV29-1; D: TRBD2; DNA: TGCAGCGGCAGAGGGGAGACTAGCGGGGACCGAGATACGCAGTATTTT; CDR3: CSGRGETSGDRDTQYF
J: TRBJ1-5; size: few; V: TRBV6-1; D: .; DNA: TGTGCCAGCAGTGAATTGGGGGGGAGCAATCAGCCCCAGCATTTT; CDR3: CASSELGGSNQPQHF
J: TRBJ1-6; size: .; V: TRBV14; D: .; DNA: TGTGCCAGCAGCCAAGAGAAGGGGCTCTATAATTCACCCCTCCACTTT; CDR3: CASSQEKGLYNSPLHF
J: TRBJ1-6; size: .; V: TRBV14; D: TRBD1; DNA: TGTGCCAGCAGCCGCGACCGGGACAGGGGATGGGGTTCACCCCTCCACTTT; CDR3: CASSRDRDRGWGSPLHF
J: TRBJ1-2; size: .; V: TRBV12-3/TRBV12-4; D: TRBD1; DNA: TGTGCCACCTCGGGACAGGGAGGCTATGGCTACACCTTC; CDR3: CATSGQGGYGYTF
J: TRBJ1-4; size: .; V: TRBV6-6; D: .; DNA: TGTGCCAGCAGTTACTCGAGAGCTAATGAAAAACTGTTTTTT; CDR3: CASSYSRANEKLFF
J: TRBJ2-1; size: .; V: TRBV6-5; D: .; DNA: TGTGCCAGCAGTTACGACAGGCCTGCCTACAATGAGCAGTTCTTC; CDR3: CASSYDRPAYNEQFF
J: TRBJ2-7; size: .; V: TRBV10-3; D: TRBD2; DNA: TGTGCCATCAGTGAGCACGGGACTAGCAGCTACGAGCAGTACTTC; CDR3: CAISEHGTSSYEQYF
J: TRBJ2-3; size: .; V: TRBV5-5; D: .; DNA: TGTGCCAGCAGTCGACAGCAGAACACAGATACGCAGTATTTT; CDR3: CASSRQQNTDTQYF
J: TRBJ1-4; size: .; V: TRBV14; D: .; DNA: TGTGCCAGCAGCCTAGCGGGGGTATCAGAAAAACTGTTTTTT; CDR3: CASSLAGVSEKLFF
J: TRBJ2-1; size: once; V: TRBV24-1; D: .; DNA: TGTGCCACCAGTGACGCAGGTCGCTCCTACAATGAGCAGTTCTTC; CDR3: CATSDAGRSYNEQFF
J: TRBJ2-2; size: .; V: TRBV5-6; D: TRBD2; DNA: TGTGCCAGCAGACGTGTAGCGGGGGGGAACACCGGGGAGCTGTTTTTT; CDR3: CASRRVAGGNTGELFF
J: TRBJ1-2; size: .; V: TRBV6-5; D: .; DNA: TGTGCCAGCAGTTACTCAGGGGGCTATGGCTACACCTTC; CDR3: CASSYSGGYGYTF
J: TRBJ2-3; size: .; V: TRBV10-3; D: TRBD2; DNA: TGTGCCATCAGTCTCAGCGGGGTCACAGATACGCAGTATTTT; CDR3: CAISLSGVTDTQYF
J: TRBJ1-6; size: .; V: TRBV7-2; D: TRBD1; DNA: TGTGCCAGCAGCTTAGACAGGGGGCGAATAAATAATTCACCCCTCCACTTT; CDR3: CASSLDRGRINNSPLHF
J: TRBJ1-5; size: .; V: TRBV14; D: TRBD1; DNA: TGTGCCAGCAGCCAAGATCAGGCGGACAGGGCAAATAGCAATCAGCCCCAGCATTTT; CDR3: CASSQDQADRANSNQPQHF
J: TRBJ2-1; size: .; V: TRBV18; D: .; DNA: TGTGCCAGCTCACCGGACAGTGAGCAGTTCTTC; CDR3: CASSPDSEQFF
J: TRBJ1-2; size: few; V: TRBV28; D: TRBD1; DNA: TGTGCCAGCAGTTTATCCCGGGACAGGACTAACTATGGCTACACCTTC; CDR3: CASSLSRDRTNYGYTF
J: TRBJ1-1; size: .; V: TRBV5-4; D: .; DNA: TGTGCCAGCAGCTCTAAAACGAACACTGAAGCTTTCTTT; CDR3: CASSSKTNTEAFF
J: TRBJ2-7; size: .; V: TRBV5-1; D: TRBD2; DNA: TGCGCCAGCAGCTTGGAAAGTACGAACCGGGGGACTAGCCCTACCTGGGAGCAGTACTTC; CDR3: CASSLESTNRGTSPTWEQYF
J: TRBJ2-7; size: .; V: TRBV5-1; D: TRBD1; DNA: TGCGCCAGCAGGCACGGACAGGGCTACGAGCAGTACTTC; CDR3: CASRHGQGYEQYF